This entry features one T cell receptor (beta chain) sequence. Its antigen is not yet known. The input lacks base qualities; no much larger clone sits a single base away. Sequencing was carried out with an Illumina NovaSeq 6000. TCR cDNA was synthesized by 5'RACE template switching, which introduced a universal primer site and unique molecular identifiers. Priming for cDNA synthesis came from both the TCR alpha and TCR beta constant segments. Libraries were amplified in two PCR steps, with sample barcodes and sequencing adapters added in the second step. Libraries were sequenced on Illumina HiSeq 2500 (2x100 bp) or NovaSeq (2x150 bp). In the original analysis: MIGEC handled demultiplexing of reads and collapsing into UMI consensus sequences, while MiXCR performed V(D)J alignment. Using edgeR on replicate PBMC samples, clonotypes were called vaccine-responding if FDR was below 0.01 and the log2 fold change was above 5 up to day 15. Each bulk clonotype was labeled CD4 or CD8 based on which sequenced repertoire, CD4 or CD8, contained the clonotype at higher abundance. TCRdb handled the public reads itself, with Q25 trimming in fastp and clone calling in MiXCR, and kept productive beta chains. Records with the same CDR3 protein are collapsed into one entry carrying the most frequent genes and DNA. TCRdb, rather than the study authors, made the V and J calls. For this sample there are 180,000 or so distinct CDR3 sequences; more than 9.5% appear just once. Clones ranked in the top ten supply about 40% of the sample.

The entry originates in a study of T cells after yellow fever vaccination (dated by TCRdb to about 2019). In the study overall: Libraries from fractions with low cell numbers were prepared with the SMART-Seq v4 Ultra Low Input RNA kit. Blood samples were taken at several timepoints before and after primary and secondary immunization, and bulk PBMC replicates and cell subsets were isolated. To follow T-cell clones before and after both primary and booster YFV17D yellow fever vaccination, bulk TCR alpha and beta repertoires underwent longitudinal sequencing. Two healthy male donors, one aged 18 to 30 and one aged 30 to 40 years, made up the cohort.

The CDR3, cysteine through phenylalanine, is 15 amino acids long. Of all the DNA, just the CDR3 is kept, 45 bases in frame from base 1. At the junction V is shortened by 4 bases and J by 4 bases; bases outside the gene matches: 7. From a lookup of the germline V gene (reference sequence), CDR1 and CDR2 are MNHEY and SMNVEV. Sample treatment or condition, as interpreted from the label and publication: live attenuated yellow fever vaccine strain. PBMCs were isolated from peripheral blood using a standard Ficoll-Paque protocol. CD4 and CD8 T-cell fractions were isolated with Dynabeads CD4 and CD8 positive selection kits. TriZol was used to extract RNA from bulk PBMCs, CD4 and CD8 fractions, and dextramer-positive and dextramer-negative fractions. Results the study describes overall, beyond this receptor: FACS-sorted repertoires could contain abundant contaminating clonotypes from the bulk population, so computational filtering was required. Compared with the primary T-cell response, the secondary T-cell response was weaker but faster, peaking on day 5 rather than day 15. A small fraction of clonotypes showed up in both the CD4 and CD8 compartments, probably as a result of convergent recombination. Most clones expanded after primary vaccination were re-detected after the booster (about 96% of CD4 and more than 70% of CD8), suggesting broad memory maintenance. The study included only a couple of donors, which limits how far the findings can be generalized.

The clonotype originates from a man aged 18 to 30 who received the YFV17D yellow fever vaccine. The sequence links TRBV27 to TRBJ2-1, with TRBD1 matching 7 junction bases. This specimen was CD8+ T cells sorted from PBMCs, taken 15 days after the yellow fever booster vaccination. This receptor has the CDR3 CASSWDSKDYNEQFF. The bases are TGTGCCAGCAGTTGGGACAGCAAAGATTACAATGAGCAGTTCTTC.